The sequence of this T cell receptor (beta chain) was determined in a study of Ad26.COV2.S vaccination and SARS-CoV-2 variants. Whole-study context: Each vaccinee took Ad26.COV2.S intramuscularly, once or twice 56 days apart.

General study points: The TCR breadth and depth analyses may have understated or missed part of the total T cell responses. It was reported that spike-specific CD8+ and CD4+ T cell responses were substantially broad after vaccination.

Profiling relied on immunoSEQ multiplex PCR, and the TCRdb table lists in-frame clones only, not all of them. Altogether about 390,000 clones are present, approximately 86% being singletons, with the ten largest covering 3.5%. The treatment: some 20 received Ad26.COV2.S at low or high dose, single or two shots; roughly five received placebo; per-sample allocation not given. Specimen acquisition occurred on day 63 following the initial vaccine or placebo injection. Ad26.COV2.S expressed prefusion-stabilized spike from the original Wuhan strain. In the case of this clone: Its specificity is unknown.

The V and J ends lost 0 bases and 2 bases respectively, with 11 bases between them. The CDR3 contains 15 residues. This receptor was taken from a person between 18 and 59 years old who received the Ad26.COV2.S COVID-19 vaccine or a placebo. The sample here was peripheral blood, taken in a trial of Ad26.COV2.S vaccine versus placebo. V gene TRBV5-3 combines with J gene TRBJ1-1; D gene ambiguous. TRBV5-3 is an ORF, and what it does is uncertain. CDR3 DNA sequence: TGTGCCAGAAGCTTGGGGATTCCCAAAAACACTGAAGCTTTCTTT. Translation: CARSLGIPKNTEAFF.